The rows below give T cell receptor beta chains drawn from one sample of a study of cytomegalovirus exposure and HLA in healthy donors. The assay was immunoSEQ multiplex PCR, and TCRdb's table has in-frame clones only and misses some. This sample's table reports tens of thousands of clones. Material for sequencing was PBMCs. These receptors all stem from a woman in her 30s in good health and CMV-seronegative. CDR3s include the opening cysteine and the closing phenylalanine or tryptophan. Each record gives: V gene, J gene, D gene, CDR3 length, CDR3 DNA, CDR3 protein. A D gene is named only where the DNA matches it firmly.

V: TRBV30
J: TRBJ2-7
D: NA
length: 16
DNA: TGTGCCTGGAGCCGACCGGACAGAACAATCCTCTACGAGCAGTACTTC
CDR3: CAWSRPDRTILYEQYF

V: TRBV11-2
J: TRBJ1-2
D: NA
length: 15
DNA: TGTGCCAGCAGCTTAGGTTATGGAGGGGACGATGGCTACACCTTC
CDR3: CASSLGYGGDDGYTF

V: TRBV30
J: TRBJ1-5
D: NA
length: 13
DNA: TGTGCCTGGAGTGGGGGGGGAGATCAGCCCCAGCATTTT
CDR3: CAWSGGGDQPQHF

V: TRBV6-6
J: TRBJ2-5
D: TRBD2
length: 15
DNA: TGTGCCAGCAGTTCGGGACTAGCGGGTATTGAGACCCAGTACTTC
CDR3: CASSSGLAGIETQYF

V: TRBV30
J: TRBJ1-6
D: TRBD1
length: 14
DNA: TGTGCCTGGAGTGCGACAGGGTATAATTCACCCCTCCACTTT
CDR3: CAWSATGYNSPLHF

V: TRBV4-2
J: TRBJ2-1
D: TRBD2
length: 19
DNA: TGTGCCAGCAGCCCGAACGGGTTACTAGCGGAGGACTCCGACAATGAGCAGTTCTTC
CDR3: CASSPNGLLAEDSDNEQFF

V: TRBV5-1
J: TRBJ1-2
D: NA
length: 14
DNA: TGCGCCAGCAACCTAGGTTCGGAAAACTATGGCTACACCTTC
CDR3: CASNLGSENYGYTF

V: TRBV27
J: TRBJ2-7
D: TRBD1
length: 17
DNA: TGTGCCAGCAGTTTAGGAGGGACAGGGAGTACAAATTACGAGCAGTACTTC
CDR3: CASSLGGTGSTNYEQYF

V: TRBV19
J: TRBJ2-1
D: TRBD1
length: 15
DNA: TGTGCCAGTAGTGTATCCGGGACAGGGTACAATGAGCAGTTCTTC
CDR3: CASSVSGTGYNEQFF

V: TRBV27
J: TRBJ2-7
D: NA
length: 13
DNA: TGTGCCAGCAGTCTGGGGCAATTTTACGAGCAGTACTTC
CDR3: CASSLGQFYEQYF

V: TRBV15
J: TRBJ1-2
D: NA
length: 15
DNA: TGTGCCACCAGCAGAAAAGGGGATGGCGTCTATGGCTACACCTTC
CDR3: CATSRKGDGVYGYTF

V: TRBV5-1
J: TRBJ1-2
D: TRBD1
length: 13
DNA: TGCGCCAGCAGCCCGGGGACAGGCTATGGCTACACCTTC
CDR3: CASSPGTGYGYTF

V: TRBV5-1
J: TRBJ1-1
D: NA
length: 17
DNA: TGCGCCAGCAGCTCCGACCGTTTAGACTTTTCTGGCACTGAAGCTTTCTTT
CDR3: CASSSDRLDFSGTEAFF

V: TRBV19
J: TRBJ2-2
D: NA
length: 16
DNA: TGTGCCAGTAGTATACCCGGGGGAACGGACACCGGGGAGCTGTTTTTT
CDR3: CASSIPGGTDTGELFF

V: TRBV7-2
J: TRBJ1-2
D: TRBD1
length: 13
DNA: TGTGCCAGCAGCCCACGAGGGACAGCTGGCTACACCTTC
CDR3: CASSPRGTAGYTF

V: TRBV4-1
J: TRBJ2-6
D: TRBD1
length: 18
DNA: TGCGCCAGCAGCCAAGTGATGACAGGGGGCGTTGGGGCCAACGTCCTGACTTTC
CDR3: CASSQVMTGGVGANVLTF

V: TRBV5-6
J: TRBJ1-1
D: TRBD1
length: 16
DNA: TGTGCCAGCAGCTCCCACGGACAGGGATTGAACACTGAAGCTTTCTTT
CDR3: CASSSHGQGLNTEAFF

V: TRBV19
J: TRBJ1-1
D: TRBD1
length: 15
DNA: TGTGCCAGTACCCAAGGCGGGACAGGGGGCACTGAAGCTTTCTTT
CDR3: CASTQGGTGGTEAFF

V: TRBV7-9
J: TRBJ1-2
D: TRBD1
length: 15
DNA: TGTGCCAGCAGCCGAGTCGTGGGACAGACCTATGGCTACACCTTC
CDR3: CASSRVVGQTYGYTF

V: TRBV30
J: TRBJ1-2
D: TRBD1
length: 15
DNA: TGTGCCTGGAGTCGGGGACAGGGAGTCCTCGGTGGCTACACCTTC
CDR3: CAWSRGQGVLGGYTF

V: TRBV6-1
J: TRBJ2-7
D: TRBD1
length: 16
DNA: TGTGCCAGCAGTGAGTCCCCCGGGACAGGTGCCTACGAGCAGTACTTC
CDR3: CASSESPGTGAYEQYF

V: TRBV2
J: TRBJ2-1
D: TRBD1
length: 13
DNA: TGTGCCAGCAGCCGGGACAGGGGGCCTGAGCAGTTCTTC
CDR3: CASSRDRGPEQFF

V: TRBV2
J: TRBJ1-2
D: TRBD1
length: 11
DNA: TGTGCCAGCAGTCCAGGGGGAGGCTACACCTTC
CDR3: CASSPGGGYTF

V: TRBV6-5
J: TRBJ2-5
D: NA
length: 14
DNA: TGTGCCAGCAGTTACTCGCCGGGGGAGAAGACCCAGTACTTC
CDR3: CASSYSPGEKTQYF

V: TRBV5-1
J: TRBJ2-5
D: NA
length: 17
DNA: TGCGCCAGCAGCTTGGATCCCCCTCGGACAGCGCAAGAGACCCAGTACTTC
CDR3: CASSLDPPRTAQETQYF

V: TRBV6-1
J: TRBJ1-5
D: NA
length: 12
DNA: TGTGCCAGCAGTAAGGTGGAGCAGCCCCAGCATTTT
CDR3: CASSKVEQPQHF

V: TRBV7-9
J: TRBJ2-6
D: TRBD2
length: 16
DNA: TGTGCCAGCAGCTTAGTGGGGGGGAGAGGGGCCAACGTCCTGACTTTC
CDR3: CASSLVGGRGANVLTF

V: TRBV6-5
J: TRBJ1-5
D: TRBD1
length: 14
DNA: TGTGCCAGCAGACCCGACAGGGGAGGAGGGCCCCAGCATTTT
CDR3: CASRPDRGGGPQHF

V: TRBV5-6
J: TRBJ2-1
D: NA
length: 15
DNA: TGTGCCAGCAGCTTGGGTGCGGCCTCCGACAATGAGCAGTTCTTC
CDR3: CASSLGAASDNEQFF

V: TRBV14
J: TRBJ2-1
D: TRBD2
length: 18
DNA: TGTGCCAGCAGCCAAGTGGCTAGCGGGGAGAGCTCCGACAATGAGCAGTTCTTC
CDR3: CASSQVASGESSDNEQFF

V: TRBV18
J: TRBJ2-2
D: NA
length: 13
DNA: TGTGCCAGCTCACCTTCAACGGGCGGGGAGCTGTTTTTT
CDR3: CASSPSTGGELFF

V: TRBV18
J: TRBJ1-1
D: NA
length: 13
DNA: TGTGCCAGCTCACCCGGACAGAACACTGAAGCTTTCTTT
CDR3: CASSPGQNTEAFF

V: TRBV30
J: TRBJ2-3
D: NA
length: 14
DNA: TGTGCCTATTCGGGGTCGGGTTGGACAGATACGCAGTATTTT
CDR3: CAYSGSGWTDTQYF

V: TRBV28
J: TRBJ2-7
D: NA
length: 14
DNA: TGTGCCAGCAATCTGGGGGGTCGAGGCTACGAGCAGTACTTC
CDR3: CASNLGGRGYEQYF

V: TRBV19
J: TRBJ1-1
D: NA
length: 13
DNA: TGTGCCAGCCAGAGAAGATCGGGCACTGAAGCTTTCTTT
CDR3: CASQRRSGTEAFF

V: TRBV5-4
J: TRBJ2-1
D: TRBD2
length: 17
DNA: TGTGCCAGCAGCAGCCCGTTAGCGGGACTCACCGACAATGAGCAGTTCTTC
CDR3: CASSSPLAGLTDNEQFF

V: TRBV4-1
J: TRBJ1-4
D: TRBD1
length: 15
DNA: TGCGCCAGCAGCTTTAACAGGGGGGTTAATGAAAAACTGTTTTTT
CDR3: CASSFNRGVNEKLFF

V: TRBV7-9
J: TRBJ1-2
D: NA
length: 14
DNA: TGTGCCAGCACCCCGGGTACAACTAACTATGGCTACACCTTC
CDR3: CASTPGTTNYGYTF